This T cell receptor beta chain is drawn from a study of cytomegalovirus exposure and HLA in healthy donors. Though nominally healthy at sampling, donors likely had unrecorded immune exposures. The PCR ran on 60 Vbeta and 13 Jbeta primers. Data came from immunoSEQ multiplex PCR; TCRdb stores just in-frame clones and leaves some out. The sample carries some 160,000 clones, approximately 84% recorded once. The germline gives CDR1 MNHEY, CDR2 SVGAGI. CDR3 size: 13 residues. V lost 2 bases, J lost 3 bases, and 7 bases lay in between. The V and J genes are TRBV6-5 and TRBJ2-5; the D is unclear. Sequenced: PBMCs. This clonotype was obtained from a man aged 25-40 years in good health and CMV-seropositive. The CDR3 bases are TGTGCCAGCAGTTACGCTACAGAAGAGACCCAGTACTTC. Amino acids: CASSYATEETQYF.